Listed here are 18 T cell receptor beta chains from one sample, sequenced in a study of shared clonotypes between healthy human individuals. Profiling relied on immunoSEQ multiplex PCR, and the TCRdb table lists in-frame clones only, not all of them. The sample shows 2.5 million or so clones, 90% to 95% of them seen only once. The sequenced material came from naive CD4+ T cells sorted from blood. Stated subset: CD45RA+ positively selected. These receptors came from a man between 18 and 35 years old in good health.

Remarks on this clone: The identical CDR3 is also encoded by other nucleotide sequences in the sample. V usage is TRBV6-1 and J usage is TRBJ1-2, with 7 bases fitting TRBD1. In germline, CDR1 is MNHNS, CDR2 SASEGT. This CDR3 spans 13 amino acids. J gave up 2 bases and V 6 bases, and 3 bases lay outside the gene matches. This CDR3 reads CASRRQGNYGYTF. The CDR3 DNA reads TGTGCCAGCAGGAGACAGGGAAACTATGGCTACACCTTC.

The chain employs TRBV25-1 and TRBJ1-4; TRBD1 matches at 8 bases. V shed 6 bases, J shed 8 bases, and the junction held 8 bases outside the gene matches. CDR1 is MGHDK, CDR2 SYGVNS, per germline. The CDR3 sequence is 14 residues long. In nucleotides, the CDR3 is TGTGCCAGCAGCTCAGGGGGCGAGGGAGAAAAACTGTTTTTT. Its protein is CASSSGGEGEKLFF.

The chain links TRBV6-6 to TRBJ2-7, with D hard to call. Germline CDR1 MNHNY, CDR2 SVGAGI (reference sequence). The CDR3 is made up of 13 amino acids. Trimming cost V 5 bases and J 2 bases, with 10 bases left between them. DNA for the CDR3: TGTGCCAGCAGTCGGCTCTCCCCCTACGAGCAGTACTTC. Amino acids: CASSRLSPYEQYF.

The CDR3 sequence: CASSPTAPSGQGSAFF. The DNA of the CDR3 is TGTGCCAGCAGCCCGACGGCCCCGTCAGGACAGGGGTCCGCTTTCTTT. This sequence joins TRBV7-9 and TRBJ1-1; 9 bases agree with TRBD1. Germline V CDR1 and CDR2: SEHNR, FQNEAQ (reference sequence). Trimming cost V 5 bases and J 11 bases; bases outside gene matches: 18. There are 16 residues in the CDR3.

The chain is built from TRBV6-5 and TRBJ2-4; tentatively, D is TRBD1 or TRBD2 (6 bases each). Per germline, CDR1 MNHEY and CDR2 SVGAGI. Trimming took off 2 bases at V and 1 base at J, with 9 bases between the two ends. This CDR3 spans 15 amino acids. Here the CDR3 reads CASSYGGQAKNIQYF. The CDR3, as DNA: TGTGCCAGCAGTTACGGGGGGCAGGCCAAAAACATTCAGTACTTC.

The chain has TRBV7-2 and TRBJ2-3, with TRBD2 as a possible D gene (6 bases). Germline CDR1 and CDR2: SGHTA and FQGNSA. The CDR3 extends over 12 amino acids. V shed 5 bases and J shed 12 bases, with 15 bases lying between them. The DNA of the CDR3 is TGTGCCAGCAGCCAGCCGGGACTGGAACAGTATTTT. The encoded protein is CASSQPGLEQYF.

CDR3 sequence reads: CSTYAGVDTQYF. The CDR3 region has the DNA TGCAGCACCTACGCAGGGGTGGATACGCAGTATTTT. The rearrangement joins TRBV29-1 to TRBJ2-3, with D perhaps matching TRBD1 (6 bases). Germline lookup yields CDR1 SQVTM and CDR2 ANQGSEA. V lost 8 bases to trimming and J lost 6 bases, with 15 bases between them. The CDR3 totals 12 residues.

V and J are TRBV9 and TRBJ1-1; D is unclear. Germline V gene lookup returns CDR1 SGDLS and CDR2 YYNGEE. The V and J ends lost 4 bases and 1 base respectively, with 14 bases between them. This CDR3 comprises 15 residues. CDR3 sequence reads: CASSPRSNSNTEAFF. The DNA of the CDR3 is TGTGCCAGCAGCCCAAGGTCCAACTCGAACACTGAAGCTTTCTTT.

The rearrangement uses TRBV5-4 and TRBJ2-3, with TRBD1 matching over 7 bases. The CDR3 loop spans 14 amino acids. CDR1 and CDR2 (germline): SGHNT, YYREEE (reference sequence). Trimming cost V 4 bases and J 3 bases; bases outside gene matches: 5. The CDR3 DNA sequence: TGTGCCAGCAGCCGGATACAGGGGACAGATACGCAGTATTTT. Translated: CASSRIQGTDTQYF.

The genes are TRBV10-3 and TRBJ2-7; D is uncertain. CDR1 is ENHRY and CDR2 is SYGVKD in the germline V gene. V lost 4 bases and J lost 0, with 10 bases in between. The CDR3 covers 14 residues. CDR3 DNA sequence: TGTGCCATCAGTGCGAACATCTACTCCTACGAGCAGTACTTC. Translated, it gives CAISANIYSYEQYF.

Note on this clone: Other DNA sequences of this sample code for an identical CDR3. This rearrangement joins TRBV6-1 to TRBJ2-3; 13 bases agree with TRBD2. The germline gives CDR1 MNHNS, CDR2 SASEGT. The CDR3 totals 16 residues. Trimming removed 3 bases from V and 3 bases from J; junction bases left unmatched: 3. The CDR3 DNA reads TGTGCCAGCAGTGAGACTAGCGGGGGGCGGACAGATACGCAGTATTTT. This encodes CASSETSGGRTDTQYF.

The chain uses TRBV5-1 and TRBJ2-3, with D perhaps TRBD1 (6 bases). V was clipped by 4 bases and J by 2 bases, with 17 bases between them. Per the germline V gene, CDR1 is SGHRS and CDR2 is YFSETQ. This CDR3 contains 16 residues. In DNA form, the CDR3 reads TGCGCCAGCAGCCTCGGCAGGGGAAGAAACACAGATACGCAGTATTTT. Amino acid sequence: CASSLGRGRNTDTQYF.

This chain links TRBV5-5 with TRBJ2-5; maybe TRBD2 (6 bases). Germline V gene sequence: CDR1 SGHKS, CDR2 YYEKEE (reference sequence). V lost 4 bases and J lost 5, with 21 bases in between. The CDR3 has 16 amino acids. Written as DNA, the CDR3 is TGTGCCAGCAGCCCTGACCGGGGAGGCTCGTGGGAGACCCAGTACTTC. Protein: CASSPDRGGSWETQYF.

This clone has a single count. The same CDR3 also results from other DNA sequences found in this sample. The V and J genes are TRBV30 and TRBJ2-7; 8 nucleotides match TRBD2. CDR3 length: 14 amino acids. V shed 3 bases and J 0 bases; nucleotides not matched to a gene: 4. Germline CDR1 reads GTSNPN; CDR2 reads SVGIG (reference sequence). The CDR3 loop is CAWSRAGGSYEQYF. The CDR3 nucleotides are TGTGCCTGGAGCCGGGCGGGGGGCTCCTACGAGCAGTACTTC.

This chain joins TRBV6-5 and TRBJ2-7; D is unclear. Germline CDR1 MNHEY, CDR2 SVGAGI. Trimming took 6 bases from V and 0 from J, leaving 12 bases between them. The CDR3 covers 14 residues. The CDR3 bases are TGTGCCAGCAGCTACCGGGCGAGCTCCTACGAGCAGTACTTC. The encoded protein is CASSYRASSYEQYF.

The CDR3 protein is CSVEDETQYF. The CDR3 DNA sequence: TGCAGCGTTGAGGACGAGACCCAGTACTTC. The chain is built from TRBV29-1 and TRBJ2-5, with D hard to call. The V end was cut by 3 bases, the J end by 5 bases, with 4 bases between. The CDR3 contains 10 residues. CDR1 is SQVTM, CDR2 ANQGSEA, per germline.

V and J are TRBV11-2 and TRBJ2-1; 7 bases match TRBD2. The CDR3 consists of 14 residues. Germline trimming cut 1 base from V and 7 bases from J; bases unmatched to any gene: 4. Germline CDR1 SGHAT, CDR2 FQNNGV. Written as DNA, the CDR3 is TGTGCCAGCAGCTTAGGACTAGCAGCTAATGAGCAGTTCTTC. Its translation is CASSLGLAANEQFF.

V is TRBV7-9 and J is TRBJ1-3; maybe TRBD1 (5 bases). The CDR3 runs to 19 residues. V lost 4 bases, J lost 0 bases, and 22 bases lay in between. The germline V gene encodes CDR1 SEHNR and CDR2 FQNEAQ (reference sequence). The CDR3 sequence is CASSSAGGARVLSGNTIYF. For the CDR3, the DNA is TGTGCCAGCAGCTCAGCCGGTGGGGCGCGGGTGCTCTCTGGAAACACCATATATTTT.